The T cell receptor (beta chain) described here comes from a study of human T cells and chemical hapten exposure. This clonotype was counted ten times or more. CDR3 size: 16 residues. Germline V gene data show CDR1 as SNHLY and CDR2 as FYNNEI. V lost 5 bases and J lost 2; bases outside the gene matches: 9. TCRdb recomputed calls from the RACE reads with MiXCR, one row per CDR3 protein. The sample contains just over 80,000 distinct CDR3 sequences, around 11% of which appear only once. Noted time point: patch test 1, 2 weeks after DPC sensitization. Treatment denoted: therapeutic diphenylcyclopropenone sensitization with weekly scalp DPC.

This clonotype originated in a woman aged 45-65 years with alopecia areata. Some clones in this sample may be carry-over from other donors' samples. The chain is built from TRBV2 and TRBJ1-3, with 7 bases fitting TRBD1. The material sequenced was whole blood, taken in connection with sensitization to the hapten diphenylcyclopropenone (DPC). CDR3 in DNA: TGTGCCAGCAGTCGCGATAACAGGGGACCTGGAAACACCATATATTTT. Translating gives CASSRDNRGPGNTIYF.